This T cell receptor beta chain is from a study of blood T cell repertoires in COVID-19. Data came from immunoSEQ multiplex PCR; TCRdb stores just in-frame clones and leaves some out. Among 150,000 to 160,000 clones listed, around three quarters were seen once. The CDR3 totals 16 residues. V dropped 0 bases and J dropped 4 bases, with 15 bases sitting between them. CDR1 LGHNA and CDR2 YSLEER come from the germline V gene. The TCR sequence derives from a man of 80 years or more with acute or convalescent COVID-19. The chain couples TRBV4-3 to TRBJ1-1, with a weak D call TRBD1 (5 bases). Source material: peripheral blood. The DNA of the CDR3 is TGCGCCAGCAGCCAAGATATACCAGGGATAGGCACTGAAGCTTTCTTT. Amino acid sequence: CASSQDIPGIGTEAFF.